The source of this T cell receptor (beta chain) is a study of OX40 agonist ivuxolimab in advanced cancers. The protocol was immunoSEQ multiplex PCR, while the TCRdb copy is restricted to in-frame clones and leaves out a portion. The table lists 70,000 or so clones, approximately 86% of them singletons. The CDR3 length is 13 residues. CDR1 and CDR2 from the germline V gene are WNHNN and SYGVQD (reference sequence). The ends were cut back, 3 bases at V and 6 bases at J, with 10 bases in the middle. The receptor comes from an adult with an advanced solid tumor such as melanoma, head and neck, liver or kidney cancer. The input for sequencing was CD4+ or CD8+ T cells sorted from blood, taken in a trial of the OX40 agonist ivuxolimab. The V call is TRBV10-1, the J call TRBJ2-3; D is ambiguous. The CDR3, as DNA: TGCGCCAGCAGTGATCATGAGACGGATACGCAGTATTTT. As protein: CASSDHETDTQYF.